Below, one TCR beta chain is given with its context. Which antigen it targets is not known. One end of the junction varies from germline; a read error may be responsible. The CDR3 numbers 15 residues from cysteine through phenylalanine. CDR3 DNA is the only sequence kept; it has 45 bases, read in frame from the first base. Via the germline V gene, CDR1 is LGHNA and CDR2 YNFKEQ. The source of the sample is a study of tumor-infiltrating lymphocytes in primary liver carcinoma (dated by TCRdb to 2015 to 2018). Notes on the research overall: Of the five patients (three men and two women, aged 30 to 69 years), four had hepatocellular carcinoma and one had combined HCC and intrahepatic cholangiocarcinoma. Tumors of the five patients were stage T1-T3 N0M0 with maximum diameters of roughly 4 to 10 cm. Each sample produced about 3.5 to 7.13 million productive TCRbeta reads, and read depth showed no significant difference between tissue types. TCRbeta repertoire sequencing, expression microarrays and whole-exome sequencing were combined in the study across five regions of each liver tumor, with adjacent normal tissue and blood also included. TCRbeta repertoire sequencing covered about 35 specimens from 5 patients: 25 or so tumor regions, 5 adjacent noncancerous liver tissues and 5 peripheral blood samples. To link TCRbeta repertoire diversity with the local molecular phenotype, the 25 or so tumor region samples were profiled using Agilent mRNA microarrays. High reproducibility was observed for the technical replicate repertoires, with mean shared-clone rates approximately 0.9 and correlation coefficients above 0.95.

Without any cell sorting, total RNA and DNA were co-extracted from roughly 21-30 mg of bulk tissue using the AllPrep DNA/RNA mini kit. Between late 2015 and March 2016, about five patients in China with histopathologically diagnosed primary liver carcinoma had surgical resection. Patients had chronic HBV infection and were treatment-naive at sampling. Each tumor was sampled at five spatially separated regions: the superior, inferior, left-lateral and right-lateral poles and the tumor centre. According to histology, viable tumor cells made up more than 75% of every tumor sample. Each fresh piece of tumor and adjacent tissue was cut in two, with one half stored in RNAlater at -80 degrees C and the other half sent for histology. TCRbeta-specific cDNA was reverse-transcribed from 500 ng total RNA using a constant-region primer and ProtoScript II reverse transcriptase. Three nested multiplex PCR rounds, following a slightly modified ARM-PCR procedure, were used to build the TCRbeta libraries. Each of the first two PCR rounds ran for around 10 cycles using multiplex TRBV1-TRBV30 forward primers together with a Cbeta reverse primer. Sample barcodes and Illumina adapters were added in a final 25-cycle PCR with Deep VentR polymerase. Before sequencing, amplicons of 200-500 bp were purified from gel using a QIAquick gel extraction kit. TCRbeta amplicons were sequenced on an Illumina HiSeq 2500 with 250-bp paired-end reads. Under the source paper's analysis protocol: Trimmomatic v0.33 was used to quality-trim the reads, and FLASH v1.2.11 was used to merge paired reads so that full CDR3 sequences could be recovered. MiGEC v1.2.1b assigned V, D and J germline segments to the rearranged TCRbeta sequences. Clonotype statistics and Shannon-Wiener diversity indices were calculated with VDJtools v1.0.0. Except for diversity analysis, only each sample's 250 most abundant clonotypes were used in subsequent analyses to reduce sampling bias. TCRdb passed the public sequencing reads through fastp at Q25 and MiXCR, retaining productive beta sequences. Each CDR3 protein gets just one entry, which takes the most common genes and DNA from the rows behind it. None of the V and J calls come from the authors' own analysis; TCRdb made them. This sample comprises more than 70,000 distinct CDR3 sequences, around 70% of them detected only once. Of the sample, 15% to 20% is held by the ten largest clones.

Here is what the overall study found, with its caveats: Consistent with antigen-driven expansion, pairs of tumor regions showed higher repertoire overlap (mean roughly 36%) than either tumor-adjacent pairs (approximately 17%) or tumor-blood pairs (about 15%). Bulk unsorted samples precluded comparing CD4+ and CD8+ T cell repertoires. Only the TCR beta chain was sequenced, which likely underestimates true repertoire diversity because unpaired alpha chains were not captured. Compared with blood, tumors had a significantly larger share of the repertoire taken up by the top 250 clones (p = 0.039). Only a few patients were included in the study, and the authors note that the findings should be validated in a larger study. Only about 7.5-25% of top clones were present in all five regions of a tumor, suggesting spatial heterogeneity of tumor-infiltrating T cells.

This TCR was recovered from a man aged 40-49 years with primary liver carcinoma and hepatitis B virus infection. This chain joins TRBV4-2 to TRBJ2-1, with TRBD2 identical over 14 junction bases. The specimen sequenced was liver tumor tissue from sampling region 1. What this sample's cell subset or site label stands for: tumor region T1, superior pole. The base sequence is TGTACCAGCAACCAAGGGACTAGCGGGAGCAATGAGCAATTCTTC. Its protein is CTSNQGTSGSNEQFF.